The rows below give T cell receptor beta chains drawn from one sample of a study of blood T cell repertoires in COVID-19. Clones were read by immunoSEQ multiplex PCR, and TCRdb kept only the in-frame ones, dropping some. This table holds fewer than 300,000 clones, about four fifths found once. The sequenced sample was peripheral blood. The origin of the receptors is a person aged 70 to 85 with COVID-19, enrolled during active disease. CDR3s include the opening cysteine and the closing phenylalanine or tryptophan. The D gene is left open where the match is weak. Not all rows give a size; the values are once, few, many and, for expanded clones, a class.

D gene	V gene	clone size	J gene	CDR3 DNA	CDR3 protein
TRBD1	TRBV19	NA	TRBJ1-1	TGTGCCAGTAGTAACCTTGGGACAGGTTTAGGGGCTTTCTTT	CASSNLGTGLGAFF
TRBD1	TRBV27	NA	TRBJ1-4	TGTGCCAGCAGGTACAGGGGGAGAACTAATGAAAAACTGTTTTTT	CASRYRGRTNEKLFF
TRBD2	TRBV24-1	NA	TRBJ2-3	TGTGCCACCAGTGGCGGGACTAGCGGGGGGCGCCCAACCCTCACAGATACGCAGTATTTT	CATSGGTSGGRPTLTDTQYF
TRBD2	TRBV9	NA	TRBJ2-3	TGTGCCAGCGCCAACGGCGGGGGGGCAGATACGCAGTATTTT	CASANGGGADTQYF
TRBD1	TRBV5-5	NA	TRBJ1-4	TGTGCCAGCAGCTTGCGTGGACAGGGTAATGAAAAACTGTTTTTT	CASSLRGQGNEKLFF
NA	TRBV10-2	NA	TRBJ1-6	TGCGCCAGCAGTGATGCCAGGCCTAATTCACCCCTCCACTTT	CASSDARPNSPLHF
NA	TRBV6-5	NA	TRBJ1-5	TGTGCCAGCAGTTACTCGACCAGGTCCGATCAGCCCCAGCATTTT	CASSYSTRSDQPQHF
TRBD2	TRBV7-2	NA	TRBJ2-1	TGTGCCAGCAGCTTAGTCAGACTAGCGGGGGGTGGGAATGAGCAGTTCTTC	CASSLVRLAGGGNEQFF
TRBD1	TRBV14	NA	TRBJ2-5	TGTGCCAGCAGCAGGGACAGGCAAGAGACCCAGTACTTC	CASSRDRQETQYF
TRBD1	TRBV10-3	NA	TRBJ1-5	TGTGCCACCACGGGACAGCCGGGTAGCAATCAGCCCCAGCATTTT	CATTGQPGSNQPQHF
NA	TRBV11-1	NA	TRBJ1-2	TGTGCCAGCAGCCCAGAGGGCTATGGCTACACCTTC	CASSPEGYGYTF
TRBD2	TRBV7-3	NA	TRBJ2-1	TGTGCCAGCAGCTCTAGCGGGGGTAACTACAATGAGCAGTTCTTC	CASSSSGGNYNEQFF
NA	TRBV4-1	NA	TRBJ1-3	TGCGCCAGCAGCACAGGCGCCCCTGGAAACACCATATATTTT	CASSTGAPGNTIYF
NA	TRBV24-1	few	TRBJ1-2	TGTGCCACCAGTGACACTAACTATGGCTACACCTTC	CATSDTNYGYTF
TRBD2	TRBV3-1/TRBV3-2	NA	TRBJ2-5	TGTGCCAGCAGGGCTGGGACTAGCGGGACCCAGTACTTC	CASRAGTSGTQYF